Below, 18 T cell receptor beta chains from the same sample are listed, as sequenced in a study of blood T cell repertoires in COVID-19. Clones were sequenced by immunoSEQ multiplex PCR, and TCRdb holds only the in-frame ones, with some missing. The sample contains approximately 46,000 clones, under 95% of which appear only once. The sample consisted of peripheral blood. Every receptor here comes from a man between 70 and 80 years old with active COVID-19.

On this clone: Other DNA variants within this sample encode the same CDR3. The chain uses TRBV5-1 and TRBJ2-1; TRBD2 agrees at 7 bases. This CDR3 is built from 16 residues. The germline V gene encodes CDR1 SGHRS and CDR2 YFSETQ. With 2 bases clipped from V and 0 bases from J, the junction kept 5 bases outside the gene matches. CDR3 residues: CASSLGAGSSYNEQFF. The CDR3 DNA reads TGCGCCAGCAGCTTAGGAGCGGGGAGCTCCTACAATGAGCAGTTCTTC.

As to this clone: Mismatch with germline at one junction end may stem from a read error. The chain is built from TRBV25-1 and TRBJ2-7; TRBD1 might be the D (6 bases). From germline, CDR1 is MGHDK and CDR2 SYGVNS. The CDR3 spans 11 residues. CDR3 loop: CASTKGGVWNF. The CDR3 nucleotides are TGTGCCAGCACCAAAGGGGGAGTTTGGAACTTC.

The rearrangement joins TRBV7-3 to TRBJ2-6, with TRBD2 identical over 13 bases. V was pared by 5 bases and J by 15 bases, with 10 bases of the junction left unmatched. The CDR3 consists of 15 residues. CDR1 and CDR2 (germline): SGHTA, FQGTGA. CDR3 region: CASSTLGTSGEDLTF. The CDR3 DNA is TGTGCCAGCAGCACCTTGGGGACTAGCGGGGAGGACCTGACTTTC. The variable domain in full, with the rest retrieved from reference TRBV7-3 and TRBJ2-6, is GAGVSQTPSNKVTEKGKYVELRCDPISGHTALYWYRQSLGQGPEFLIYFQGTGAADDSGLPNDRFFAVRPEGSVSTLKIQRTERGDSAVYLCASSTLGTSGEDLTFGAGSRLTVL.

V and J are TRBV6-1 and TRBJ1-5, with TRBD1 matching 9 bases. J was trimmed by 6 bases and V by 2 bases; bases with no gene match: 5. CDR3 length equals 15 residues. Germline loops: CDR1 MNHNS, CDR2 SASEGT. As DNA, the CDR3 is TGTGCCAGCAGTGAAAGGATGACAGGGGGTCAGCCCCAGCATTTT. Its protein product is CASSERMTGGQPQHF.

This clone appeared once. The chain joins TRBV4-3 to TRBJ1-1; D unresolved. V shed 0 bases and J shed 1 base, with 9 bases lying between them. This CDR3 contains 15 residues. Germline V CDR1 and CDR2: LGHNA, YSLEER. The CDR3 DNA is TGCGCCAGCAGCCAAGATCTGACTTGGAACACTGAAGCTTTCTTT. It codes for CASSQDLTWNTEAFF.

The V call is TRBV4-1, the J call TRBJ1-5, with 7 bases aligning to TRBD1. J lost 2 bases, V lost 1 base, and 5 bases had no gene match. CDR1 is MGHRA, CDR2 YSYEKL, per germline. This CDR3 has 16 residues. The chain's CDR3 is CASSQVGQGGNQPQHF. In DNA form, the CDR3 reads TGCGCCAGCAGCCAAGTAGGCCAGGGGGGCAATCAGCCCCAGCATTTT.

CDR3 sequence (DNA): TGTGCCAGCAGCTACAGGACAGGGGTAGTCTACGAGCAGTACTTC. Translation gives CASSYRTGVVYEQYF. This chain joins TRBV3-1 (or the pseudogene TRBV3-2) and TRBJ2-7; 9 bases are shared with TRBD1. CDR1 is LGHDT, CDR2 YNNKEL, per germline (reference sequence). Unmatched junction bases numbered 8, after V lost 5 bases and J lost 3 bases. The CDR3 length is 15 residues.

This chain uses TRBV9 with TRBJ2-7; 9 bases agree with TRBD2. CDR3 length: 17 residues. Germline values: CDR1 SGDLS, CDR2 YYNGEE. With 3 bases clipped from V and 5 bases from J, the junction kept 15 bases outside the gene matches. CDR3 DNA: TGTGCCAGCAGCGCATCCCTTTTGCGGGGGGGCCTGAACGAGCAGTACTTC. Translation: CASSASLLRGGLNEQYF.

The chain combines TRBV11-2 with TRBJ1-3, with D possibly being TRBD1 (6 bases). Trimming removed 5 bases at V and 1 base at J, with 12 bases between. This CDR3 is 15 amino acids long. Germline V gene lookup returns CDR1 SGHAT and CDR2 FQNNGV. The CDR3 region is CASSPTGTSGNTIYF. Written as DNA, the CDR3 is TGTGCCAGCAGCCCCACCGGGACATCTGGAAACACCATATATTTT.

The chain carries TRBV27 and TRBJ2-7; TRBD1 might be the D (6 bases). The CDR3 runs to 16 residues. Deletions cut 7 bases from V and 4 bases from J, with 23 bases between. Germline V CDR1 and CDR2: MNHEY, SMNVEV (reference sequence). In DNA, the CDR3 is TGTGCCAGCACCCTTAACAGGGAATCTCTACTTTACGAGCAGTACTTC. It is translated as CASTLNRESLLYEQYF.

The chain has TRBV5-1 and TRBJ2-5; TRBD2 aligns across 7 bases. Per germline, CDR1 SGHRS and CDR2 YFSETQ. The CDR3 is made up of 18 amino acids. V lost 4 bases, J lost 1 base, and 16 bases stayed unmatched. For the CDR3, the DNA is TGCGCCAGCAGCAACCCTGGGACTATATTGCCAAGCCAAGAGACCCAGTACTTC. As protein: CASSNPGTILPSQETQYF.

The DNA for the CDR3 is TGTGCCAGCAGCCAAGGGACAGGGGTGAACACCGGGGAGCTGTTTTTT. It encodes CASSQGTGVNTGELFF. The chain links TRBV4-2 to TRBJ2-2; 9 bases align to TRBD1. With 1 base clipped from V and 1 base from J, the junction kept 1 base outside the gene matches. Germline V gives CDR1 LGHNA, CDR2 YNFKEQ. This CDR3 region has 16 residues.

This clone was counted a few times. The genes are TRBV27 and TRBJ2-1; D unresolved. In germline, CDR1 is MNHEY, CDR2 SMNVEV (reference sequence). The CDR3 contains 13 residues. V was clipped by 3 bases and J by 9 bases, with 12 bases between them. The CDR3 DNA reads as TGTGCCAGCAGTTTTACTATGGCTGGTGAGCAGTTCTTC. Protein product: CASSFTMAGEQFF.

The chain uses TRBV19 and TRBJ2-3; no firm D call. Trimming pared 6 bases from V and 0 bases from J, leaving 13 bases between. The germline V gene encodes CDR1 LNHDA and CDR2 SQIVND (reference sequence). The CDR3 spans 15 residues. The chain's CDR3 is CASRPTEPSTDTQYF. The CDR3 DNA reads TGTGCCAGTAGACCGACTGAACCTAGCACAGATACGCAGTATTTT.

The chain joins TRBV5-8 to TRBJ1-2, with 8 bases fitting TRBD1. Per the germline V gene, CDR1 is SGHTS and CDR2 is YDEGEE. V lost 6 bases to trimming and J lost 7 bases; unmatched junction nucleotides: 11. The length of the CDR3 is 14 residues. The CDR3 nucleotides are TGTGCCAGCAACCAAGTAACAGGGGGAAGTGGCTACACCTTC. This sequence encodes CASNQVTGGSGYTF.

This chain joins TRBV7-8 and TRBJ2-1, with 10 bases fitting TRBD1. The CDR3 totals 18 residues. Germline V lookup: CDR1 SGHVS, CDR2 FQNEAQ. V lost 5 bases and J lost 0; bases outside the gene matches: 10. The CDR3 protein is CASSRLPGQGFSYNEQFF. The CDR3 DNA reads as TGTGCCAGCAGCCGATTACCGGGACAGGGGTTCTCCTACAATGAGCAGTTCTTC.

The chain uses TRBV19 and TRBJ1-4; 11 bases are a match to TRBD1. Germline trimming cut 0 bases from V and 2 bases from J; bases unmatched to any gene: 8. Germline CDR1 is LNHDA and CDR2 is SQIVND (reference sequence). There are 19 residues in the CDR3. CDR3 DNA sequence: TGTGCCAGTAGTATAGAGTGGACAGGGGGCTCATCGACTAATGAAAAACTGTTTTTT. This codes for CASSIEWTGGSSTNEKLFF.

This clone was recorded only once. The V gene is TRBV24-1, the J gene TRBJ2-3, with 9 bases lining up with TRBD1. Germline-derived CDR1 and CDR2 are KGHDR and SFDVKD. V lost 0 bases, J lost 4 bases, and 4 bases stayed unmatched. The CDR3 consists of 16 residues. Here the CDR3 reads CATSDLGQGQADTQYF. The CDR3 nucleotides are TGTGCCACCAGTGATTTGGGACAGGGGCAAGCAGATACGCAGTATTTT.